The 14 T cell receptor beta chains below come from one sample, sequenced in a study of blood T cell repertoires in COVID-19. Clones were read by immunoSEQ multiplex PCR, and TCRdb kept only the in-frame ones, dropping some. The sample has approximately 140,000 clones, about 85% seen once. The material sequenced was peripheral blood. The receptors here all came from a human donor in a cohort sampled during active COVID-19.

The V gene is TRBV6-5, the J gene TRBJ2-5; D is ambiguous. The CDR3 is 13 amino acids. Germline CDR1 and CDR2: MNHEY and SVGAGI. Trimming cost V 3 bases and J 5 bases, with 10 bases left between them. The CDR3 loop is CASSYRGTETQYF. The CDR3 region has the DNA TGTGCCAGCAGTTATCGAGGTACCGAGACCCAGTACTTC.

V and J are TRBV12-3 or TRBV12-4 and TRBJ2-7; 7 bases fit TRBD1. The CDR3 is 12 amino acids. With V trimmed by 2 bases and J by 7 bases, 2 bases remained unmatched. CDR3 in DNA: TGTGCCAGCAGTTTATCAGGGGGAGAGCAGTACTTC. Residues: CASSLSGGEQYF.

The chain has TRBV19 and TRBJ1-6, with TRBD1 matching over 8 bases. CDR1 is LNHDA, CDR2 SQIVND, per germline (reference sequence). Trimming removed 4 bases from V and 9 bases from J; junction bases left unmatched: 8. The CDR3 runs to 15 residues. CDR3 coding DNA: TGTGCCAGTAGTACAGGGACAGGAGAGTTTTCACCCCTCCACTTT. As protein: CASSTGTGEFSPLHF.

The V and J genes are TRBV4-3 and TRBJ2-1, with TRBD2 matching over 12 bases. Germline V gives CDR1 LGHNA, CDR2 YSLEER. This CDR3 contains 17 residues. The V segment lost 3 bases and the J segment 7 bases; nucleotides outside the gene matches: 10. The CDR3 spells CASSQNIASGGVNEQFF. The DNA of the CDR3 is TGCGCCAGCAGCCAGAACATCGCTAGCGGGGGGGTTAATGAGCAGTTCTTC.

This chain uses TRBV7-2 with TRBJ1-1, with unresolved D. The V end lost 2 bases, the J end lost 4 bases, and 11 bases lay between the germline ends. The CDR3 covers 14 residues. Germline lookup yields CDR1 SGHTA and CDR2 FQGNSA. The CDR3 loop reads CASSLFPGGTEAFF. In DNA form, the CDR3 reads TGTGCCAGCAGCTTATTTCCGGGAGGCACTGAAGCTTTCTTT. Full variable domain (missing parts from reference TRBV7-2 and TRBJ1-1): GAGVSQSPSNKVTEKGKDVELRCDPISGHTALYWYRQSLGQGLEFLIYFQGNSAPDKSGLPSDRFSAERTGGSVSTLTIQRTQQEDSAVYLCASSLFPGGTEAFFGQGTRLTVV.

The rearrangement links TRBV7-3 to TRBJ1-1; no reliable D call. This CDR3 has 13 residues. Germline V CDR1 and CDR2: SGHTA, FQGTGA. The ends were cut back, 5 bases at V and 1 base at J, with 8 bases in the middle. CDR3 protein: CASSRTRNTEAFF. Written as DNA, the CDR3 is TGTGCCAGCAGCCGTACAAGGAACACTGAAGCTTTCTTT.

CDR3 sequence (DNA): TGTGCCAGCAGTGCCCGCGCGGACAGGGGCCTGAGGAATGAGCAGTTCTTC. Encoded protein: CASSARADRGLRNEQFF. The rearrangement joins TRBV6-1 to TRBJ2-1, with 9 bases matching TRBD1. The V gene's germline CDR1 is MNHNS and CDR2 SASEGT. The CDR3 is made up of 17 amino acids. V shed 4 bases and J 7 bases; nucleotides not matched to a gene: 14.

The chain carries TRBV18 and TRBJ2-5; D might be TRBD1 (5 bases). The germline CDR1 and CDR2 sequences are KGHSH and LQKENI. The length of the CDR3 is 13 residues. The germline V and J ends were trimmed by 3 bases and 5 bases, with 10 bases remaining between them. In DNA, the CDR3 is TGTGCCAGCTCACCCCCGTCAGGGGAGACCCAGTACTTC. Translated, it gives CASSPPSGETQYF.

This chain connects TRBV27 to TRBJ1-2; D is unclear. CDR1 is MNHEY and CDR2 is SMNVEV in the germline V gene (reference sequence). CDR3 length: 15 amino acids. The V and J ends lost 7 bases and 2 bases respectively, with 17 bases between them. The CDR3 DNA sequence: TGTGCCAGCACGAAAACAGCGACGGGGAACTATGGCTACACCTTC. Translating gives CASTKTATGNYGYTF.

The rearrangement links TRBV30 to TRBJ1-1; perhaps TRBD1 as D (5 bases). The CDR3 is made up of 14 amino acids. V shed 0 bases and J shed 5 bases, with 13 bases lying between them. Germline CDR1 is GTSNPN and CDR2 is SVGIG (reference sequence). Written as DNA, the CDR3 is TGTGCCTGGAGTGTCGGGCAGGGTAGGACTGAAGCTTTCTTT. This encodes CAWSVGQGRTEAFF.

This clone came up once. The V gene is TRBV6-4, the J gene TRBJ2-3, with 9 bases lining up with TRBD1. The germline CDR1 and CDR2 sequences are MRHNA and SNTAGT. The junction had 7 bases not matched to a gene; V was cut back by 4 bases and J by 5 bases. This CDR3 contains 15 residues. The CDR3 protein is CASSAGTGYGDTQYF. CDR3 coding DNA: TGTGCCAGCAGTGCCGGGACAGGGTATGGAGATACGCAGTATTTT.

The CDR3 reads CASSLGTGQGTYEQYF. CDR3 bases: TGTGCCAGCAGCTTAGGAACCGGACAGGGGACCTACGAGCAGTACTTC. This chain connects TRBV13 to TRBJ2-7; 9 bases agree with TRBD1. Germline CDR1 and CDR2: PRHDT and FYEKMQ (reference sequence). The ends lost 0 bases at V and 2 bases at J; junction bases unmatched: 5. The CDR3 runs 16 residues.

As regards this clone: Other DNA sequences in the same sample also yield this CDR3. Here the CDR3 reads CSVGQGNTEAFF. DNA for the CDR3: TGCAGCGTTGGACAGGGGAACACTGAAGCTTTCTTT. The chain uses TRBV29-1 and TRBJ1-1, with 7 bases matching TRBD1. Per germline, CDR1 SQVTM and CDR2 ANQGSEA. V dropped 4 bases and J dropped 1; count of bases not matched to a gene: 0. The CDR3 is 12 residues long.

V gene TRBV19 combines with J gene TRBJ1-1; TRBD1 is a possible D gene (5 bases). CDR1 is LNHDA and CDR2 is SQIVND in the germline V gene (reference sequence). The V end was cut by 5 bases, the J end by 0 bases, with 13 bases between. CDR3 length: 15 residues. The CDR3 coding sequence is TGTGCCAGTAGTCCTTTAAACAGGCTGAACACTGAAGCTTTCTTT. Amino acids: CASSPLNRLNTEAFF.